The clone carrying this T cell receptor (beta chain) was recorded only once. The junction differs from germline at one of its ends, possibly a read error. Germline-derived CDR1 and CDR2 are SGHDT and YYEEEE. The CDR3 runs to 17 residues. The data derive from a study of blood T cell repertoires in COVID-19. The overall study: Whether acute or convalescent, the COVID-19 samples came from the United States, Italy and Spain. Sample material is recorded as cDNA or gDNA derived from T cells, B-cell-depleted T cells, or PBMCs.

Participants spanned ages about 18 to 100 years and resided in roughly 22 US areas. The assay was immunoSEQ multiplex PCR, and TCRdb's table has in-frame clones only and misses some. The sample holds under 250,000 clones, around 84% seen once. Sequenced sample: PBMCs or T cells enriched from blood (not recorded which). This clonotype was sampled from a man aged 25-40 years with acute COVID-19. The rearrangement joins TRBV5-6 to TRBJ1-1, with TRBD1 identical over 10 bases. CDR3 DNA sequence: TGTGCCAGCAGCTTGGACCGACAGGGGGCCTTGAACAGTGAAGCTTTCTTT. Translated: CASSLDRQGALNSEAFF. The complete variable domain, with remaining parts taken from reference TRBV5-6 and TRBJ1-1, reads DAGVTQSPTHLIKTRGQQVTLRCSPKSGHDTVSWYQQALGQGPQFIFQYYEEEERQRGNFPDRFSGHQFPNYSSELNVNALLLGDSALYLCASSLDRQGALNSEAFFGQGTRLTVV.